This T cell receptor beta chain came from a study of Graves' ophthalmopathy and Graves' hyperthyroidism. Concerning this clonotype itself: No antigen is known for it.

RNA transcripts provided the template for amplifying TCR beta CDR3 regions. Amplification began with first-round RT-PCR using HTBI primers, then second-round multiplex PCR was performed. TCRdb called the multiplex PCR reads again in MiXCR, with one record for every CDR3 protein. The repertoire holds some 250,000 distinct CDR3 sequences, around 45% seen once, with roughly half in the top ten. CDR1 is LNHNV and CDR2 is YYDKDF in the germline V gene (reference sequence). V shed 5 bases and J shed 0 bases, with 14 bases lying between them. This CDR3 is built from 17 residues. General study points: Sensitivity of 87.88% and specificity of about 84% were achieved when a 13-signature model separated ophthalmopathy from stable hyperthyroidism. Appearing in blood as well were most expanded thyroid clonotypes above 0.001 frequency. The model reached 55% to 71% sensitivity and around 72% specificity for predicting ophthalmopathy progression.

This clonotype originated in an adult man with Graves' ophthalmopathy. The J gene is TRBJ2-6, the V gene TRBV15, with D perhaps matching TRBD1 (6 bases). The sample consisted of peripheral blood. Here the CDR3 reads CATSSGTTTSGANVLTF. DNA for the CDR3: TGTGCCACCAGCTCCGGGACAACCACCTCTGGGGCCAACGTCCTGACTTTC.